Presented here are 25 T cell receptor beta chains from one specimen sequenced in a study of cytomegalovirus exposure and HLA in healthy donors. Vbeta (60) and Jbeta (13) primers were used in the PCR. Sequencing was performed with immunoSEQ multiplex PCR; in TCRdb, only in-frame clones are kept and a portion is missing. Of 130,000 to 150,000 clones listed, roughly 80% are singletons. Sequencing was done on a sample of PBMCs. The receptors come from a female donor in good health and CMV-seronegative.

The chain links TRBV7-8 to TRBJ2-4; no firm D call. Germline V gives CDR1 SGHVS, CDR2 FQNEAQ. The CDR3 is made up of 16 amino acids. Trimming left V 2 bases short and J 0 bases short, with 11 bases between. CDR3 loop: CASSLTRSQAKNIQYF. DNA for the CDR3: TGTGCCAGCAGCTTAACTCGATCCCAAGCCAAAAACATTCAGTACTTC.

With regard to this clone: Other DNA sequences in this sample translate to the same CDR3. This chain connects TRBV29-1 to TRBJ1-2; TRBD1 might be the D (6 bases). With 4 bases removed from V and 4 bases from J, the gap between germline ends came to 13 bases. The CDR3 loop spans 13 amino acids. The V gene's germline CDR1 is SQVTM and CDR2 ANQGSEA. The chain's CDR3 is CSVALDRFYGYTF. DNA of the CDR3: TGCAGCGTTGCGCTAGACAGGTTCTATGGCTACACCTTC. Full variable domain (outside the CDR3, taken from reference TRBV29-1 and TRBJ1-2): SAVISQKPSRDICQRGTSLTIQCQVDSQVTMMFWYRQQPGQSLTLIATANQGSEATYESGFVIDKFPISRPNLTFSTLTVSNMSPEDSSIYLCSVALDRFYGYTFGSGTRLTVV.

This clone came up a few times. V is TRBV4-3 and J is TRBJ1-1; TRBD1 might be the D (5 bases). The CDR3 spans 14 residues. V was pared by 1 base and J by 1 base, with 7 bases between. The V gene's germline CDR1 is LGHNA and CDR2 YSLEER. CDR3 DNA sequence: TGCGCCAGCAGCCAAGGGACACCGAACACTGAAGCTTTCTTT. Amino acid sequence: CASSQGTPNTEAFF.

V is TRBV28 and J is TRBJ2-7; D is perhaps TRBD1 (5 bases). Germline V lookup: CDR1 MDHEN, CDR2 SYDVKM. The CDR3 runs to 14 residues. V shed 7 bases and J shed 2 bases, with 15 bases lying between them. The CDR3: CASNTARVAYEQYF. The CDR3 coding sequence is TGTGCCAGCAATACAGCCAGGGTAGCCTACGAGCAGTACTTC. The full variable domain, with the rest looked up from reference TRBV28 and TRBJ2-7, is DVKVTQSSRYLVKRTGEKVFLECVQDMDHENMFWYRQDPGLGLRLIYFSYDVKMKEKGDIPEGYSVSREKKERFSLILESASTNQTSMYLCASNTARVAYEQYFGPGTRLTVT.

This chain joins TRBV1 and TRBJ1-1; the table's D call, TRBD1, has no DNA check behind it. TRBV1 is noted as a pseudogene. The CDR3 is made up of 10 amino acids. CDR3 protein: CTRGDIEAFF. The CDR3 coding sequence is TGCACCAGAGGGGACATTGAAGCTTTCTTT.

The rearrangement joins TRBV7-9 to TRBJ2-2, with 7 positions matching TRBD1. The CDR3 runs to 15 residues. Germline CDR1 and CDR2: SEHNR and FQNEAQ (reference sequence). The J segment lost 6 bases and the V segment lost 5 bases, leaving 9 bases of the junction unmatched. DNA for the CDR3: TGTGCCAGCAGCGCCGGGACAGTTGACCCCGGGGAGCTGTTTTTT. It specifies CASSAGTVDPGELFF.

The chain is built from TRBV19 and TRBJ2-2, with D tentatively TRBD1 (5 bases). This CDR3 comprises 13 residues. Germline V gene sequence: CDR1 LNHDA, CDR2 SQIVND (reference sequence). Between the trimmed V and J ends, which lost 6 bases and 6 bases, there was a span of 11 bases. The CDR3 DNA is TGTGCCAGTAGGGGCAGGGTTTCCGGGGAGCTGTTTTTT. Its protein is CASRGRVSGELFF.

In its sample, this clone was seen a few times. The gene calls are TRBV29-1 and TRBJ2-7, with TRBD2 matching over 12 bases. Germline V lookup: CDR1 SQVTM, CDR2 ANQGSEA. The CDR3 loop spans 13 amino acids. V was clipped by 7 bases and J by 5 bases; unmatched bases: 6. The CDR3 spells CSAAGLAGNEQYF. CDR3 sequence (DNA): TGCAGCGCCGCCGGACTAGCGGGGAACGAGCAGTACTTC.

The chain recombines TRBV11-2 with TRBJ1-1, with D possibly matching TRBD1 (5 bases). Per germline, CDR1 SGHAT and CDR2 FQNNGV. Trimming took off 5 bases at V and 4 bases at J, with 11 bases between the two ends. The CDR3 covers 13 residues. CDR3: CASSTQGGTEAFF. The DNA for the CDR3 is TGTGCCAGCAGCACCCAGGGAGGCACTGAAGCTTTCTTT.

The V call is TRBV7-8, the J call TRBJ2-5; 7 bases match TRBD1. The CDR3 contains 14 residues. Germline assignment: CDR1 SGHVS and CDR2 FQNEAQ. Losses at the gene ends were 6 bases for V and 5 bases for J; bases not matched to a gene: 9. In DNA form, the CDR3 reads TGTGCCAGCAGTTACACGACAGGGTTGGAGACCCAGTACTTC. It codes for CASSYTTGLETQYF.

The V and J genes are TRBV15 and TRBJ2-7, with 9 positions matching TRBD2. V was pared by 0 bases and J by 8 bases, with 8 bases of the junction left unmatched. CDR1 is LNHNV, CDR2 YYDKDF, per germline (reference sequence). The CDR3 loop spans 15 amino acids. The CDR3 DNA sequence: TGTGCCACCAGCAGAGATTTGGGACTAGCTTCACAGCAGTACTTC. Translated, it gives CATSRDLGLASQQYF. Full variable domain (remainder filled in from reference TRBV15 and TRBJ2-7): DAMVIQNPRYQVTQFGKPVTLSCSQTLNHNVMYWYQQKSSQAPKLLFHYYDKDFNNEADTPDNFQSRRPNTSFCFLDIRSPGLGDTAMYLCATSRDLGLASQQYFGPGTRLTVT.

This chain links TRBV30 with TRBJ2-7; tentatively, D is TRBD1 (5 bases). The V end lost 0 bases, the J end lost 12 bases, and 12 bases lay between the germline ends. Germline CDR1 reads GTSNPN; CDR2 reads SVGIG (reference sequence). The length of the CDR3 is 11 residues. CDR3 coding DNA: TGTGCCTGGAGTGTAGACAGCCCGGCGTACTTC. Translation: CAWSVDSPAYF.

V gene TRBV7-2 combines with J gene TRBJ2-7; 9 nucleotides align to TRBD2. From germline, CDR1 is SGHTA and CDR2 FQGNSA. The CDR3 length is 17 residues. Germline trimming cut 1 base from V and 6 bases from J; bases unmatched to any gene: 13. The CDR3 loop reads CASSLVRTSEPSGEQYF. The DNA of the CDR3 is TGTGCCAGCAGCTTAGTGAGGACTAGCGAACCTTCCGGCGAGCAGTACTTC.

This clone has at least ten counts. J is TRBJ1-1 and V is TRBV11-3; 8 nucleotides line up with TRBD1. CDR3 size: 14 residues. Unmatched junction bases numbered 4, after V lost 5 bases and J lost 2 bases. CDR1 is SGHNT, CDR2 YENEEA, per germline. The CDR3 DNA is TGTGCCAGCAGCACAGGGGGACTAAACACTGAAGCTTTCTTT. It specifies CASSTGGLNTEAFF.

The chain joins TRBV15 to TRBJ1-2; D is undetermined. Germline V gene data show CDR1 as LNHNV and CDR2 as YYDKDF (reference sequence). This CDR3 has 14 residues. The V and J ends lost 0 bases and 3 bases respectively, with 8 bases between them. The CDR3 region is CATSRETVYYGYTF. CDR3 bases: TGTGCCACCAGCAGAGAAACAGTCTACTATGGCTACACCTTC.

CDR3: CASSFYGTGYEQYF. CDR3 sequence (DNA): TGTGCCAGCAGCTTCTATGGGACAGGCTACGAGCAGTACTTC. The J gene is TRBJ2-7, the V gene TRBV5-8; TRBD1 agrees at 8 bases. Losses at the gene ends were 2 bases for V and 3 bases for J; bases not matched to a gene: 4. The CDR3 is 14 amino acids. Germline-derived CDR1 and CDR2 are SGHTS and YDEGEE.

The chain carries TRBV6-5 and TRBJ2-7, with TRBD1 matching over 8 bases. V trimming: 6 bases; J trimming: 1 base; junction bases outside the gene matches: 2. This CDR3 contains 13 residues. Germline V gene lookup returns CDR1 MNHEY and CDR2 SVGAGI. CDR3 sequence (DNA): TGTGCCAGCAGGACAGGGGTTTCCTACGAGCAGTACTTC. The encoded protein is CASRTGVSYEQYF.

J is TRBJ2-1 and V is TRBV18; 9 bases fit TRBD2. Per the germline V gene, CDR1 is KGHSH and CDR2 is LQKENI. The V and J ends lost 0 bases and 2 bases, in that order; junction bases with no gene match: 5. The CDR3 is made up of 17 amino acids. The CDR3 region is CASSPPSSGVTYNEQFF. CDR3 coding DNA: TGTGCCAGCTCACCACCGTCTAGCGGGGTAACCTACAATGAGCAGTTCTTC.

V and J are TRBV4-1 and TRBJ2-2; no clear D gene. The germline CDR1 and CDR2 sequences are MGHRA and YSYEKL. Trimming removed 3 bases from V and 5 bases from J, with 7 bases in between. CDR3 length: 13 residues. The CDR3 DNA reads TGCGCCAGCAGCCATAGTGTTACCGGGGAGCTGTTTTTT. Its translation is CASSHSVTGELFF.

The chain employs TRBV7-9 and TRBJ2-2, with D tentatively TRBD1 (6 bases). CDR3 length: 15 residues. Per germline, CDR1 SEHNR and CDR2 FQNEAQ (reference sequence). Trimming removed 1 base at V and 1 base at J, with 7 bases between. The CDR3 nucleotides are TGTGCCAGCAGCTTAGAGGGACAGAACACCGGGGAGCTGTTTTTT. It codes for CASSLEGQNTGELFF.

The rearrangement links TRBV30 to TRBJ2-7; 8 bases align to TRBD2. This CDR3 has 14 residues. V lost 0 bases, J lost 6 bases, and 7 bases stayed unmatched. CDR1 GTSNPN and CDR2 SVGIG come from the germline V gene (reference sequence). This CDR3 is CAWSVGREEGEQYF. CDR3 bases: TGTGCCTGGAGTGTCGGGCGGGAGGAGGGCGAGCAGTACTTC.

This chain links TRBV18 with TRBJ1-6, with D unclear. The germline V and J ends were trimmed by 4 bases and 5 bases, with 12 bases remaining between them. This CDR3 is built from 15 residues. Germline V gives CDR1 KGHSH, CDR2 LQKENI. The CDR3 sequence is CASSLRTGDNSPLHF. The CDR3 DNA reads TGTGCCAGCTCACTTCGGACGGGAGATAATTCACCCCTCCACTTT.

This rearrangement joins TRBV18 to TRBJ1-2; D is unclear. CDR1 is KGHSH and CDR2 is LQKENI in the germline V gene. The V end lost 3 bases, the J end lost 8 bases, and 13 bases lay between the germline ends. This CDR3 region has 13 residues. The DNA for the CDR3 is TGTGCCAGCTCACCCCGTCCGGGCGGGGGCTACACCTTC. It yields the protein CASSPRPGGGYTF.

This clone was counted once. The CDR3 region is CASSFRQGAHAFF. The CDR3 DNA is TGTGCCAGCAGCTTCCGACAGGGGGCGCACGCTTTCTTT. The chain employs TRBV7-2 and TRBJ1-1; 10 nucleotides agree with TRBD1. The V and J ends lost 3 bases and 11 bases, in that order; junction bases with no gene match: 6. CDR1 and CDR2 from the germline V gene are SGHTA and FQGNSA. The CDR3 runs to 13 residues. Filled out from reference TRBV7-2 and TRBJ1-1, the complete variable domain reads GAGVSQSPSNKVTEKGKDVELRCDPISGHTALYWYRQSLGQGLEFLIYFQGNSAPDKSGLPSDRFSAERTGGSVSTLTIQRTQQEDSAVYLCASSFRQGAHAFFGQGTRLTVV.

The V and J genes are TRBV7-2 and TRBJ1-1, with a weak D call TRBD1 (5 bases). The CDR3 sequence is 14 residues long. Germline CDR1 reads SGHTA; CDR2 reads FQGNSA. Trimming shortened V by 0 bases and J by 4 bases, and 9 bases separated the two germline ends. DNA for the CDR3: TGTGCCAGCAGCTTAGCGTCCAGGGCCACTGAAGCTTTCTTT. It yields the protein CASSLASRATEAFF.